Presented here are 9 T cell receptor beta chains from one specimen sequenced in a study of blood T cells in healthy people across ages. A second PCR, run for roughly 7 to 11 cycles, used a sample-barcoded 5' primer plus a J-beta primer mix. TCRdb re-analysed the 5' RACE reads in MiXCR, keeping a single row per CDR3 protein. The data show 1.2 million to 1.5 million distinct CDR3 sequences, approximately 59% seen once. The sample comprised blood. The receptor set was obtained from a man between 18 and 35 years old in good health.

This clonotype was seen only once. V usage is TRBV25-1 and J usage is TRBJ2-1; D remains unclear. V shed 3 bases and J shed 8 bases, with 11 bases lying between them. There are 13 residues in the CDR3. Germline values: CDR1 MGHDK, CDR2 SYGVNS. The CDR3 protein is CASSERDPDEQFF. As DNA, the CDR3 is TGTGCCAGCAGTGAGCGAGACCCGGATGAGCAGTTCTTC.

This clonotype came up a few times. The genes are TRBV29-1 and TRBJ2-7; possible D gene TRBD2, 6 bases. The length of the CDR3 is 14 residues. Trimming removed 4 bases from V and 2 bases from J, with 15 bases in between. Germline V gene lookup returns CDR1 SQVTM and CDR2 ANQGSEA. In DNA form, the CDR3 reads TGCAGCGTTGCTGTTAGCGGAAAACCCTACGAGCAGTACTTC. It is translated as CSVAVSGKPYEQYF.

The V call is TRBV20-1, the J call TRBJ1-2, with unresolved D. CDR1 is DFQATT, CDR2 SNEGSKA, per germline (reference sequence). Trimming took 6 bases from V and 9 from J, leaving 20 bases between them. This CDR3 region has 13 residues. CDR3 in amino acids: CSAGPDRGPRYTF. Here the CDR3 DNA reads TGCAGTGCCGGACCCGATAGAGGGCCGCGCTACACCTTC.

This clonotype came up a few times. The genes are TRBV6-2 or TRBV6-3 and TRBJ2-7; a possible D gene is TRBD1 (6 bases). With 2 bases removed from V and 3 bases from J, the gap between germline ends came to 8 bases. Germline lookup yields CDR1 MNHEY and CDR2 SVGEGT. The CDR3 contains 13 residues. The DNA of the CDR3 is TGTGCCAGCAGTTACCAGGGGTTCTACGAGCAGTACTTC. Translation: CASSYQGFYEQYF.

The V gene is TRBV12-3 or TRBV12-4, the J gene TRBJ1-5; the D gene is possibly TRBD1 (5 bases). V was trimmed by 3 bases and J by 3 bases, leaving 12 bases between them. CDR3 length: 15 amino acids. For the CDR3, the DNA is TGTGCCAGCAGTTTGTTGCAGGGACCCAATCAGCCCCAGCATTTT. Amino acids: CASSLLQGPNQPQHF.

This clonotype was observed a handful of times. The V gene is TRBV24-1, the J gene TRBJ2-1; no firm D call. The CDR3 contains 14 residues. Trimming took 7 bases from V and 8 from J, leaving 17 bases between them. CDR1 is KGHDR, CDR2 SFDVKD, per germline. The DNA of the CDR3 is TGTGCCACCAGAGCACACTTAGAAAGCGATGAGCAGTTCTTC. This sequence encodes CATRAHLESDEQFF.

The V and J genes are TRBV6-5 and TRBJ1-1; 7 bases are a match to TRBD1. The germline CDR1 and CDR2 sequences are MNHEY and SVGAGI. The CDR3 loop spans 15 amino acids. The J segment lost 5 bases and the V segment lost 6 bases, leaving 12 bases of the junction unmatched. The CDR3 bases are TGTGCCAGCAGCCCCTTTGCGACAGGGAGTACTGAAGCTTTCTTT. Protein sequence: CASSPFATGSTEAFF.

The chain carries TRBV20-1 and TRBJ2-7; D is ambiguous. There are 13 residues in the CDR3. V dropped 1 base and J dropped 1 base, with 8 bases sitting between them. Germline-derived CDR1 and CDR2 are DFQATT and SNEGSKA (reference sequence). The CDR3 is CSARARNSYEQYF. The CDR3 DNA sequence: TGCAGTGCTAGAGCTCGAAATTCCTACGAGCAGTACTTC.

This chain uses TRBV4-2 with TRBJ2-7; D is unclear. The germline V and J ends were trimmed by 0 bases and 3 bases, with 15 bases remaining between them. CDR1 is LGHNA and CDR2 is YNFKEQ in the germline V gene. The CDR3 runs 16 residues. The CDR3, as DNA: TGTGCCAGCAGCCAAGATCGTCGACTCACTGACTACGAGCAGTACTTC. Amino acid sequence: CASSQDRRLTDYEQYF.